The 18 T cell receptor beta chains reported below all come from one sample, sequenced in a study of Tregs in tolerant kidney transplant recipients. Generated by immunoSEQ multiplex PCR, the TCRdb table keeps only in-frame clones and is missing some. The repertoire consists of about 240,000 clones, with approximately 83% occurring once and the leading ten covering less than 0.75%. Material for sequencing was CD4+ T cells from blood. Receptors were obtained from a human donor in good health.

The V call is TRBV5-1, the J call TRBJ1-5; D unresolved. The germline V and J ends were trimmed by 4 bases and 0 bases, with 11 bases remaining between them. Germline V CDR1 and CDR2: SGHRS, YFSETQ. The CDR3 extends over 15 amino acids. CDR3: CASSEDGNSNQPQHF. The CDR3 coding sequence is TGCGCCAGCAGCGAAGACGGAAATAGCAATCAGCCCCAGCATTTT.

This clone appeared once. The rearrangement joins TRBV7-6 to TRBJ1-5; no clear D gene. V lost 4 bases and J 5 bases, leaving 6 bases between the germline ends. Germline V CDR1 and CDR2: SGHVS, FNYEAQ. The CDR3 contains 12 residues. Here the CDR3 DNA reads TGTGCCAGCAGCTGCTGGGATCAGCCCCAGCATTTT. It is translated as CASSCWDQPQHF.

The rearrangement joins TRBV13 to TRBJ1-5, with D perhaps matching TRBD1 (6 bases). The CDR3 has 15 residues. Germline CDR1 reads PRHDT; CDR2 reads FYEKMQ (reference sequence). Trimming removed 0 bases at V and 6 bases at J, with 12 bases between. CDR3 in amino acids: CASSLGRGDGQPQHF. Here the CDR3 DNA reads TGTGCCAGCAGCTTAGGCAGGGGTGATGGTCAGCCCCAGCATTTT.

V is TRBV10-2 and J is TRBJ2-3; D may be TRBD2 (6 bases). Trimming cost V 2 bases and J 8 bases, with 8 bases left between them. The CDR3 has 12 residues. Per germline, CDR1 WSHSY and CDR2 SAAADI. This chain's CDR3 is CASSETEGTQYF. In DNA, the CDR3 is TGCGCCAGCAGTGAGACGGAGGGTACGCAGTATTTT.

V usage is TRBV10-3 and J usage is TRBJ2-5; tentatively, D is TRBD1 (6 bases). The closer fit of TRBJ2-7 to the DNA end suggests the J call may be wrong. The CDR3 is 13 amino acids. Germline CDR1 and CDR2: ENHRY and SYGVKD. Here the CDR3 DNA reads TGTGCCATCAAGCCAGCAGGGGTCTACGAGCAGTACTTC. Its protein product is CAIKPAGVYEQYF.

The chain has TRBV4-1 and TRBJ2-7; D is possibly TRBD2 (6 bases). The germline CDR1 and CDR2 sequences are MGHRA and YSYEKL. Trimming cost V 1 base and J 7 bases, with 17 bases left between them. The CDR3 has 15 amino acids. The CDR3 DNA reads TGCGCCAGCAGCCAAGGTGGAGGGGCAGGTGGGGAGCAGTACTTC. Translation gives CASSQGGGAGGEQYF.

The V gene is TRBV5-1, the J gene TRBJ2-5; D unresolved. From germline, CDR1 is SGHRS and CDR2 YFSETQ. The CDR3 sequence is 14 residues long. Trimming cost V 1 base and J 1 base, with 8 bases left between them. As DNA, the CDR3 is TGCGCCAGCAGCTTGAGCTCAACCCAAGAGACCCAGTACTTC. Its translation: CASSLSSTQETQYF.

The chain has TRBV15 and TRBJ1-2; TRBD1 matches at 9 bases. CDR3 size: 14 residues. J was trimmed by 7 bases and V by 4 bases; bases with no gene match: 7. The V gene's germline CDR1 is LNHNV and CDR2 YYDKDF (reference sequence). The CDR3 protein is CATSIDRGRVGYTF. The CDR3 region has the DNA TGTGCCACCAGCATAGACAGGGGGAGGGTTGGCTACACCTTC.

The DNA of the CDR3 is TGTGCCAGCAGGAACGCGGACACGCAGTATTTT. Encoded protein: CASRNADTQYF. This chain joins TRBV2 and TRBJ2-3; unclear D gene. The germline gives CDR1 SNHLY, CDR2 FYNNEI. V lost 6 bases to trimming and J lost 9 bases, with 10 bases between them. This CDR3 has 11 amino acids.

V gene TRBV4-1 combines with J gene TRBJ1-5; maybe TRBD1 (5 bases). V shed 1 base and J shed 3 bases, with 16 bases lying between them. The CDR3 consists of 17 residues. Germline CDR1 MGHRA, CDR2 YSYEKL. The CDR3 nucleotides are TGCGCCAGCAGCCAAGGGGTGAGGGGCAGGGTCAATCAGCCCCAGCATTTT. This codes for CASSQGVRGRVNQPQHF.

V gene TRBV6-6 combines with J gene TRBJ1-1; weak D call: TRBD1 (6 bases). The germline V gene encodes CDR1 MNHNY and CDR2 SVGAGI (reference sequence). The CDR3 loop spans 13 amino acids. Trimming removed 7 bases at V and 6 bases at J, with 15 bases between. The CDR3 is CASTLGEGAEAFF. The CDR3 DNA is TGTGCCAGCACCTTAGGAGAGGGGGCTGAAGCTTTCTTT.

The chain has TRBV7-8 and TRBJ2-2; D not certain. Trimming cost V 6 bases and J 10 bases, with 9 bases left between them. Germline values: CDR1 SGHVS, CDR2 FQNEAQ. This CDR3 comprises 11 residues. The CDR3 coding sequence is TGTGCCAGCAGAATCGACGTGGAGCTGTTTTTT. This sequence encodes CASRIDVELFF.

This clone came up once. The J gene is TRBJ1-3, the V gene TRBV5-1, with a tentative D call TRBD1 (6 bases). This CDR3 is built from 16 residues. V lost 5 bases and J lost 0, with 15 bases in between. Looked up from germline, CDR1 is SGHRS and CDR2 is YFSETQ. The CDR3 sequence is CASSSWGGNSGNTIYF. CDR3 DNA sequence: TGCGCCAGCAGTTCCTGGGGGGGCAACTCTGGAAACACCATATATTTT.

V usage is TRBV11-2 and J usage is TRBJ2-7, with TRBD1 as a possible D gene (5 bases). Germline CDR1 is SGHAT and CDR2 is FQNNGV. CDR3 length equals 15 residues. V shed 0 bases and J shed 4 bases, with 13 bases lying between them. In nucleotides, the CDR3 is TGTGCCAGCAGCTTAGAGTGGGGCAGGGATTACGAGCAGTACTTC. This sequence encodes CASSLEWGRDYEQYF.

This clone was seen a single time. V gene TRBV5-1 combines with J gene TRBJ2-7; D might be TRBD1 (6 bases). CDR1 is SGHRS, CDR2 YFSETQ, per germline. The CDR3 runs 14 residues. V was shortened by 4 bases and J by 5 bases, with 16 bases between the two germline ends. CDR3 nucleotides: TGCGCCAGCAGCCGATTGACACAGGGAAACGAGCAGTACTTC. Its translation: CASSRLTQGNEQYF.

The CDR3 region has the DNA TGTGCCAGCAGTGAATTAGGCCACTATGGCTACACCTTC. Translating gives CASSELGHYGYTF. The chain recombines TRBV25-1 with TRBJ1-2, with D unclear. Trimming left V 1 base short and J 3 bases short, with 6 bases between. Germline lookup yields CDR1 MGHDK and CDR2 SYGVNS. This CDR3 is built from 13 residues.

The genes are TRBV6-6 and TRBJ1-3, with unresolved D. CDR3 length: 14 residues. CDR1 is MNHNY and CDR2 is SVGAGI in the germline V gene (reference sequence). Trimming removed 5 bases from V and 9 bases from J, with 17 bases in between. The CDR3 coding sequence is TGTGCCAGCAGTACCCCCGGTGTCGTCGGCACCATATATTTT. Translated, it gives CASSTPGVVGTIYF.

The V and J genes are TRBV7-9 and TRBJ2-1, with 10 positions matching TRBD2. The CDR3 contains 12 residues. Germline V CDR1 and CDR2: SEHNR, FQNEAQ (reference sequence). V gave up 4 bases and J gave up 12 bases; unmatched junction bases: 3. CDR3 amino acids: CASSSRTSGQFF. In DNA, the CDR3 is TGTGCCAGCAGCTCTCGGACTAGCGGGCAGTTCTTC.